Described below is a single TCR beta chain sequence and its context. These data belong to a study of blood T cell repertoires in COVID-19. At the level of the study: The study drew acute and convalescent COVID-19 samples from the United States, Italy and Spain. T cells, B-cell-depleted T cells, or PBMCs supplied cDNA or gDNA.

As processed by the authors: It was from reference gene primer amplification that nucleated cell counts were estimated. The data were produced by immunoSEQ multiplex PCR, yet TCRdb's version contains in-frame clones alone and is incomplete. D and trimming were read from the DNA, whereas the V and J calls and clone size are those reported in that table. The sample has 100,000 to 150,000 clones, almost 70% seen once. The V and J ends lost 3 bases and 0 bases respectively, with 11 bases between them. Germline CDR1 reads DFQATT; CDR2 reads SNEGSKA (reference sequence). CDR3 length equals 14 residues. The V gene is TRBV20-1, the J gene TRBJ1-1, with a possible D match to TRBD1 (5 bases). The source of this sequence is a woman in her seventies with acute or convalescent COVID-19. The specimen was peripheral blood. CDR3 sequence (DNA): TGCAGTGCTAGTTATGCAGGGCTGAACACTGAAGCTTTCTTT. Its translation: CSASYAGLNTEAFF.